This T cell receptor beta chain was sequenced during a study of T cells in Graves' hyperthyroidism and ophthalmopathy. This clonotype has just a few counts. Amplification yielded TCR beta CDR3 regions, with RNA transcripts as the source. The TCR CDR3 first-round RT-PCR relied on the HTBI primer set. TCRdb ran MiXCR on the multiplex PCR reads and lists one entry per CDR3 protein. The sample shows about 400,000 distinct CDR3 sequences, roughly 15% of them seen only once. CDR1 is DFQATT and CDR2 is SNEGSKA in the germline V gene (reference sequence). Trimming removed 3 bases from V and 1 base from J; junction bases left unmatched: 5. The CDR3 spans 14 residues.

The source of this sequence is a woman aged 55-75 years with Graves' ophthalmopathy. The sequenced material came from blood. The V gene is TRBV20-1, the J gene TRBJ1-1, with 7 positions matching TRBD1. CDR3 loop: CSARETGRNTEAFF. Written as DNA, the CDR3 is TGCAGTGCTAGGGAGACAGGGCGGAACACTGAAGCTTTCTTT.